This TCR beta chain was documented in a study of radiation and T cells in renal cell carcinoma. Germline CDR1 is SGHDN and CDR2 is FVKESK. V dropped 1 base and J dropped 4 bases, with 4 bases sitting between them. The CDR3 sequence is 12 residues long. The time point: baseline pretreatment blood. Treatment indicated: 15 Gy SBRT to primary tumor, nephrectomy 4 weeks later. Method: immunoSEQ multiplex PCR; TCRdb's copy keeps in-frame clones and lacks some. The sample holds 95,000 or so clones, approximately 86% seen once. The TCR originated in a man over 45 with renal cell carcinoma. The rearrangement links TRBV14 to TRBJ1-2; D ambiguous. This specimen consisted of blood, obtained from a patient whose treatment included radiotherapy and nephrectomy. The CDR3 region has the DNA TGTGCCAGCAGCCAAGTTCCCTATGGCTACACCTTC. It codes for CASSQVPYGYTF.